This TCR beta chain was captured by sequencing in a study of CD8 T cells in Susac syndrome. Trimming stripped 3 bases from V and 3 bases from J, with 7 bases between. In germline, CDR1 is SGDLS, CDR2 YYNGEE. The CDR3 has 13 residues. 0.5 to 1 ug RNA was reverse transcribed with random hexamers. MiXCR, applied by TCRdb to the immunoSEQ multiplex PCR reads, yields one record per CDR3 protein. In the table there are tens of thousands of distinct CDR3 sequences, approximately 95% of which are singletons. The sequenced sample was CD8+ T cells from PBMCs. The TCR sequence derives from a human donor with Susac syndrome. The chain couples TRBV9 to TRBJ1-5, with D hard to call. This CDR3 is CASSADVNQPQHF. In DNA form, the CDR3 reads TGTGCCAGCAGCGCCGACGTCAATCAGCCCCAGCATTTT.